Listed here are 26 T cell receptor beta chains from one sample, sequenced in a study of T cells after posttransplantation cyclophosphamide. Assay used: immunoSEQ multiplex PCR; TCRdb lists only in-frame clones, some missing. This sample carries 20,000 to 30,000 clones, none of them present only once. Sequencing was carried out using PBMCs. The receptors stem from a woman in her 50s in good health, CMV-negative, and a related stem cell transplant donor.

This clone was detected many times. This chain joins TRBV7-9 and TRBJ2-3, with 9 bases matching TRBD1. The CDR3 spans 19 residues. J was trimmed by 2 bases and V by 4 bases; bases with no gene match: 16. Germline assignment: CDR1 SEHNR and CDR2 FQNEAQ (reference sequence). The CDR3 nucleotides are TGTGCCAGCAGCTCACCCTTTACAGGGGGCGCCCGATTCACAGATACGCAGTATTTT. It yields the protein CASSSPFTGGARFTDTQYF.

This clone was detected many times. The CDR3 reads CATSSDRGHEQYF. The CDR3 nucleotides read TGTGCCACCAGCAGTGACAGGGGCCACGAGCAGTACTTC. The J gene is TRBJ2-7, the V gene TRBV15; 8 bases are a match to TRBD1. Trimming took 3 bases from V and 5 from J; bases not matched to a gene: 3. Germline assignment: CDR1 LNHNV and CDR2 YYDKDF (reference sequence). The CDR3 has 13 amino acids.

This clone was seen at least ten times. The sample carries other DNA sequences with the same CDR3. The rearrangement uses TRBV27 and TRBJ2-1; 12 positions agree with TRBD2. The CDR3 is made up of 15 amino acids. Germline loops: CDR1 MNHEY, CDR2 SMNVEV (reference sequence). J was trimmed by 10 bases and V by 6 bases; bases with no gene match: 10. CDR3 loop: CASSTGLAGSVEQFF. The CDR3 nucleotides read TGTGCCAGCAGCACCGGACTAGCGGGATCGGTGGAGCAGTTCTTC.

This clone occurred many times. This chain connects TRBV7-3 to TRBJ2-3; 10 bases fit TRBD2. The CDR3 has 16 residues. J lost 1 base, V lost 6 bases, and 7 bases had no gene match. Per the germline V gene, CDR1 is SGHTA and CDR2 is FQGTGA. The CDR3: CASSSNGLAGTDTQYF. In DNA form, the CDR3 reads TGTGCCAGCAGTTCTAATGGACTAGCGGGCACAGATACGCAGTATTTT.

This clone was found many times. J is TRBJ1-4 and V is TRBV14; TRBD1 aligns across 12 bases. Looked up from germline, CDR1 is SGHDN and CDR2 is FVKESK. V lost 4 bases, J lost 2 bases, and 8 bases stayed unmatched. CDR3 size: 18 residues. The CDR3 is CASSRFGTGGVTNEKLFF. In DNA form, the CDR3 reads TGTGCCAGCAGCCGGTTCGGGACAGGGGGCGTCACTAATGAAAAACTGTTTTTT.

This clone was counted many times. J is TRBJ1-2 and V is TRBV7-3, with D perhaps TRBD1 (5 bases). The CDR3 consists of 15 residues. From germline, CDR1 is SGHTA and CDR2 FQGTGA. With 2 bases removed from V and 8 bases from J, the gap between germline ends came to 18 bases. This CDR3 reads CASSLVAGLNSGYTF. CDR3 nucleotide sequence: TGTGCCAGCAGCTTAGTTGCGGGGCTGAACTCGGGCTACACCTTC.

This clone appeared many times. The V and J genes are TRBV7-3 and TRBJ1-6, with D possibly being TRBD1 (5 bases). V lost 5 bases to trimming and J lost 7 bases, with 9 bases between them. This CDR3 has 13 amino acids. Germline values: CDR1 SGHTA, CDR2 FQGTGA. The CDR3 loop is CASSQQENSPLHF. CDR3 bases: TGTGCCAGCAGCCAACAGGAAAATTCACCCCTCCACTTT.

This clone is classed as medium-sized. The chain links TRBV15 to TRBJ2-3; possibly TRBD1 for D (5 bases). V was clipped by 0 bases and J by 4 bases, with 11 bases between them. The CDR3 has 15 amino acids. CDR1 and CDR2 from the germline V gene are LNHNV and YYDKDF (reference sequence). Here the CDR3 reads CATSRDREGADTQYF. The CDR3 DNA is TGTGCCACCAGCAGAGACAGGGAAGGTGCAGATACGCAGTATTTT. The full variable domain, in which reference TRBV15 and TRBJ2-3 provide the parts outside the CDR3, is DAMVIQNPRYQVTQFGKPVTLSCSQTLNHNVMYWYQQKSSQAPKLLFHYYDKDFNNEADTPDNFQSRRPNTSFCFLDIRSPGLGDTAMYLCATSRDREGADTQYFGPGTRLTVL.

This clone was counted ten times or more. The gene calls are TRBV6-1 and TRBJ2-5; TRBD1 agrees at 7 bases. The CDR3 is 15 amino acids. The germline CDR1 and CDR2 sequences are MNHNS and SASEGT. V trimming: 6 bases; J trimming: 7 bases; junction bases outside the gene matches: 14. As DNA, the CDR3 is TGTGCCAGCAGGGATTTCCGGGACAGCGAACGGACCCAGTACTTC. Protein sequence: CASRDFRDSERTQYF.

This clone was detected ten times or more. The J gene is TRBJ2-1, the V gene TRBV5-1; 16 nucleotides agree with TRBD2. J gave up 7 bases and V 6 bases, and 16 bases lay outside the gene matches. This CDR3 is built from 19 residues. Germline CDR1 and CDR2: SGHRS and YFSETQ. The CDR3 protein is CASTPRGLAGGPGINEQFF. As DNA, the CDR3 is TGCGCCAGCACTCCACGGGGACTAGCGGGAGGGCCTGGTATAAATGAGCAGTTCTTC.

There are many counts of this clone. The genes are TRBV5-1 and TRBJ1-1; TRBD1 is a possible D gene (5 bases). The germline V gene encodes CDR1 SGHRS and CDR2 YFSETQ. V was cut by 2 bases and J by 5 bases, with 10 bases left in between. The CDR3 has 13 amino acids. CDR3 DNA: TGCGCCAGCAGCTTAACGGAGGGGACTGAAGCTTTCTTT. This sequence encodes CASSLTEGTEAFF.

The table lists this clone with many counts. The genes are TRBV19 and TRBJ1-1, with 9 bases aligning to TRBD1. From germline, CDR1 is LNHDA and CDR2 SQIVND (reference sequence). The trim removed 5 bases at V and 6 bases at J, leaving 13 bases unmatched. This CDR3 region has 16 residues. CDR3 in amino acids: CASSLHRDRVPPEAFF. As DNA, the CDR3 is TGTGCCAGTAGTCTTCACCGGGACAGGGTTCCCCCTGAAGCTTTCTTT. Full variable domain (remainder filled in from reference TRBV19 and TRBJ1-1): DGGITQSPKYLFRKEGQNVTLSCEQNLNHDAMYWYRQDPGQGLRLIYYSQIVNDFQKGDIAEGYSVSREKKESFPLTVTSAQKNPTAFYLCASSLHRDRVPPEAFFGQGTRLTVV.

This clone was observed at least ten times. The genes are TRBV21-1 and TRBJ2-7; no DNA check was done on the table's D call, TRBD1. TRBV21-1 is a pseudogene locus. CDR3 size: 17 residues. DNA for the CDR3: TGTGCCAGCAGCAACCCCCAGGGAAGAACTTGCTCCTACGAGCAGTACTTC. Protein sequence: CASSNPQGRTCSYEQYF.

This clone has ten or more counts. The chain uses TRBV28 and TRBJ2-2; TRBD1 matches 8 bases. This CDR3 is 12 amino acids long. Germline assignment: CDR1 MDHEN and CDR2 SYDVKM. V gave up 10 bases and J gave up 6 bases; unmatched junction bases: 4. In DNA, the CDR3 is TGTGCCACTGGACAGGGCCCCGGGGAGCTGTTTTTT. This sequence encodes CATGQGPGELFF.

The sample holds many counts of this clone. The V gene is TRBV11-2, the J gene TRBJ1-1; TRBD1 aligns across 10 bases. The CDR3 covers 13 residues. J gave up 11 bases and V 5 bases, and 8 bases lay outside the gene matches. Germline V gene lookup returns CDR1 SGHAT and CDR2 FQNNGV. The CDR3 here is CASSRSDRGFAFF. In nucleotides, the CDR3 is TGTGCCAGCAGCCGGTCGGACAGGGGGTTTGCTTTCTTT. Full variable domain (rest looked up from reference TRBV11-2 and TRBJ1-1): EAGVAQSPRYKIIEKRQSVAFWCNPISGHATLYWYQQILGQGPKLLIQFQNNGVVDDSQLPKDRFSAERLKGVDSTLKIQPAKLEDSAVYLCASSRSDRGFAFFGQGTRLTVV.

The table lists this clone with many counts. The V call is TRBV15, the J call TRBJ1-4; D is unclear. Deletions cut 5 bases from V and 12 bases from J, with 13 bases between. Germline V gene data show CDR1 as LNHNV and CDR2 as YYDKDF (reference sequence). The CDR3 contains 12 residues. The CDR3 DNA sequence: TGTGCCACCAGCGCGAGACTGTCTGAACTGTTTTTT. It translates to CATSARLSELFF.

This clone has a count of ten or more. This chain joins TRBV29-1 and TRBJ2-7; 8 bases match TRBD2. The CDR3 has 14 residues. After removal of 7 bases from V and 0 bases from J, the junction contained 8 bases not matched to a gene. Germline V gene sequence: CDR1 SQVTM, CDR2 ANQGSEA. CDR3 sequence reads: CSAGPGTSSYEQYF. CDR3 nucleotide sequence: TGCAGCGCCGGGCCCGGGACTAGCTCCTACGAGCAGTACTTC.

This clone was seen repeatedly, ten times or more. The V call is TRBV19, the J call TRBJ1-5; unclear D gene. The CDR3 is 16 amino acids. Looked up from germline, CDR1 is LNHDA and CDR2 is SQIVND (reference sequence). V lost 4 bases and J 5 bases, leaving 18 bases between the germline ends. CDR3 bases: TGTGCCAGTAGTAATATTGGCGGGAGACCTTATCAGCCCCAGCATTTT. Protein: CASSNIGGRPYQPQHF.

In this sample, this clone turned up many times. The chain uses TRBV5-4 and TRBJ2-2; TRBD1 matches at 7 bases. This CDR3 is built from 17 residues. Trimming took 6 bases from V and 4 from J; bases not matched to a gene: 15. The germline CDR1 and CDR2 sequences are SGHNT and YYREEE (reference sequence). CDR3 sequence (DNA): TGTGCCAGCATTCAAAATGCCGGGACAGAAGTCACCGGGGAGCTGTTTTTT. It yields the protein CASIQNAGTEVTGELFF.

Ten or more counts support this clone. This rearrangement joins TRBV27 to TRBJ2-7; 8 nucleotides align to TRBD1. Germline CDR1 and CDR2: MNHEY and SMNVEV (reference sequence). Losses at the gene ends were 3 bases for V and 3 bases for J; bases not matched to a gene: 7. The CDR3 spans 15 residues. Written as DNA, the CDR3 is TGTGCCAGCAGTTTCCGGACAGGGAGTGTCTACGAGCAGTACTTC. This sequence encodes CASSFRTGSVYEQYF.

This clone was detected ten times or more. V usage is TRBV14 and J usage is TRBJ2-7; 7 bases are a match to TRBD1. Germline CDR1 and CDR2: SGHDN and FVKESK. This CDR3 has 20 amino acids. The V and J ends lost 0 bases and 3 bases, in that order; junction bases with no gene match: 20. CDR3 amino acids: CASSQESPFPLDRVHYEQYF. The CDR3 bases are TGTGCCAGCAGCCAAGAGTCCCCTTTTCCGCTAGACAGGGTCCACTACGAGCAGTACTTC.

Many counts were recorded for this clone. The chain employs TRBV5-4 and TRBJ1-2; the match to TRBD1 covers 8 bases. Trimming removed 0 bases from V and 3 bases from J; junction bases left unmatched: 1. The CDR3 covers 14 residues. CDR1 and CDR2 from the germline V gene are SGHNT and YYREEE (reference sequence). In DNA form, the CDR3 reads TGTGCCAGCAGCTTGGGACAGGGGTACTATGGCTACACCTTC. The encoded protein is CASSLGQGYYGYTF. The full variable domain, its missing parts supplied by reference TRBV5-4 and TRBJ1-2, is ETGVTQSPTHLIKTRGQQVTLRCSSQSGHNTVSWYQQALGQGPQFIFQYYREEENGRGNFPPRFSGLQFPNYSSELNVNALELDDSALYLCASSLGQGYYGYTFGSGTRLTVV.

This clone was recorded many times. The CDR3 region is CASSQGFIDRGDEQFF. The CDR3 DNA reads as TGTGCCAGCAGCCAAGGGTTCATAGACAGGGGGGATGAGCAGTTCTTC. The chain has TRBV14 and TRBJ2-1, with TRBD1 matching 9 bases. Germline V CDR1 and CDR2: SGHDN, FVKESK. CDR3 length: 16 amino acids. V shed 1 base and J 8 bases; nucleotides not matched to a gene: 9.

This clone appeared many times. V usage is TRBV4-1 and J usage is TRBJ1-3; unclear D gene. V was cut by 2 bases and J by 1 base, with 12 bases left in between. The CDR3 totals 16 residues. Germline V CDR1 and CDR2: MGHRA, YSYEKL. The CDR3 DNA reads TGCGCCAGCAGCCAATGGCAGAGGGATTCTGGAAACACCATATATTTT. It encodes CASSQWQRDSGNTIYF.

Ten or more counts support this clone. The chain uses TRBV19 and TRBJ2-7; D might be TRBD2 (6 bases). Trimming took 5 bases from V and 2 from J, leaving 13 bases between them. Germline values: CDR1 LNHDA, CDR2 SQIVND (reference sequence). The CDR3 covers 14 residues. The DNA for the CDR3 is TGTGCCAGTAGTCCCGCGGCGGGGCCCTACGAGCAGTACTTC. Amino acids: CASSPAAGPYEQYF.

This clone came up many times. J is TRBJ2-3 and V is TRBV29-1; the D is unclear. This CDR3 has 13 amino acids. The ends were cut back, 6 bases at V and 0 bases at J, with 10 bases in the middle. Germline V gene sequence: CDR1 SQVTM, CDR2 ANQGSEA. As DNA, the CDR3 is TGCAGCGTCGTCCCACAGAGCACAGATACGCAGTATTTT. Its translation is CSVVPQSTDTQYF.